This T cell receptor beta chain was identified in a study of shared clonotypes between healthy human individuals. Adult Caucasians living in Nashville, Tennessee made up all of the donors. A word on this clone: The target antigen is unknown.

This CDR3 is built from 16 residues. V dropped 0 bases and J dropped 0 bases, with 11 bases sitting between them. CDR1 SGHTS and CDR2 YDEGEE come from the germline V gene. Study outcomes and limitations: Sharing of clonotypes among donors was expected to vary with sequencing depth.

Running of the assay took place at deep level. The protocol was immunoSEQ multiplex PCR, while the TCRdb copy is restricted to in-frame clones and leaves out a portion. In the table there are hundreds of thousands of clones, around 79% of which are singletons. Sequencing was carried out using PBMCs. V and J are TRBV5-8 and TRBJ2-3, with D uncertain. The receptor was derived from a woman aged 40 to 50 in good health. Some clones in this sample may be carry-over from other donors' samples. The CDR3 is CASSLDRLESTDTQYF. CDR3 nucleotide sequence: TGTGCCAGCAGCTTGGATAGACTCGAGAGCACAGATACGCAGTATTTT.